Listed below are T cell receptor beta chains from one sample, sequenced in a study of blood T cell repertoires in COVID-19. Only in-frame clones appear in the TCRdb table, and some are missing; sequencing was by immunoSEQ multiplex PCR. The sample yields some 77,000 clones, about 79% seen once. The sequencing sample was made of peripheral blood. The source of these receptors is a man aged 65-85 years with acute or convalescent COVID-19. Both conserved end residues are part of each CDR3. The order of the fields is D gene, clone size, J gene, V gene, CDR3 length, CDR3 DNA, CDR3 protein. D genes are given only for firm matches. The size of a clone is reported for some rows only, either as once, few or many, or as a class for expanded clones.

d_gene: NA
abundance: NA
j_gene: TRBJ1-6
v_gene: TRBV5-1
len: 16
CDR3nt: TGCGCCAGCAGCCGCGCTGGAAGAGGGAACAATTCACCCCTCCACTTT
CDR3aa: CASSRAGRGNNSPLHF

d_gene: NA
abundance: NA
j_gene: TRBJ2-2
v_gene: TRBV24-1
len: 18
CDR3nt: TGTGCCACCAGGGCGGAGGGATCCCTTTTTGGACACACCGGGGAGCTGTTTTTT
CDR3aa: CATRAEGSLFGHTGELFF

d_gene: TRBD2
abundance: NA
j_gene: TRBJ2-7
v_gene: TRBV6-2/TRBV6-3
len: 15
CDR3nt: TGTGCCAGCAGTTACTCGAGGACTAGCGCCTACGAGCAGTACTTC
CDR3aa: CASSYSRTSAYEQYF

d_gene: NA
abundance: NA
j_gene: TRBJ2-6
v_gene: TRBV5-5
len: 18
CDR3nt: TGTGCCAGCAGCCCCACAGGGTCGCCAGTCTCTGGGGCCAACGTCCTGACTTTC
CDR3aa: CASSPTGSPVSGANVLTF

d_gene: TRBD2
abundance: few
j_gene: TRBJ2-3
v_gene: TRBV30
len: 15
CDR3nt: TGTGCCTGGAGTGTACCTAGCGGGAGGGTGGATACGCAGTATTTT
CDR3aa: CAWSVPSGRVDTQYF

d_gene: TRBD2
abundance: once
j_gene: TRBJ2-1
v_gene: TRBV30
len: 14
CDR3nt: TGTGCCTGGAGTGTTGCGGGAGGTCGCAATGAGCAGTTCTTC
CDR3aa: CAWSVAGGRNEQFF

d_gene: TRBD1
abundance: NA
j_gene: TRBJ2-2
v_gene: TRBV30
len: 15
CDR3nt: TGTGCCTGGAGTGTCATGGACAGGGAGAGCGGGGAGCTGTTTTTT
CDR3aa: CAWSVMDRESGELFF

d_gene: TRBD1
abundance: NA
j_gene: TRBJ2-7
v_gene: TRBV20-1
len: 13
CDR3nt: TGCAGTGCTAGTCGGGACAGGACCTACGAGCAGTACTTC
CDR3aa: CSASRDRTYEQYF

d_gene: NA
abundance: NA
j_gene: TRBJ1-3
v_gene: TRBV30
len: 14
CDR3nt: TGTGCCTGGAGCCCAGGGATTGTCGGAAACACCATATATTTT
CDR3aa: CAWSPGIVGNTIYF

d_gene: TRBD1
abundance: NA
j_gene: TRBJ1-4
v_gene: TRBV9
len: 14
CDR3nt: TGTGCCAGCAGCCCGACAGGGGGGAGGGAAAAACTGTTTTTT
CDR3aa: CASSPTGGREKLFF

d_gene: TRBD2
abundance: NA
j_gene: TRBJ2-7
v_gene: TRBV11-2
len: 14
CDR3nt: TGTGCCAGCAGTTCTTTACGGGGGGGGAACGAGCAGTACTTC
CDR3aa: CASSSLRGGNEQYF

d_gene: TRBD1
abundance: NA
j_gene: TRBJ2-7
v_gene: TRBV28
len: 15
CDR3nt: TGTGCCAGCAGCCCCCCCGGGACAGGGTTGGGCGAGCAGTACTTC
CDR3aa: CASSPPGTGLGEQYF

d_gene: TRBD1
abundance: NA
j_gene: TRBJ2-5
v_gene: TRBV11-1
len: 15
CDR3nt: TGTGCCAGCAGCTTAGAGGGCAGGGGGTCGGAGACCCAGTACTTC
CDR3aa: CASSLEGRGSETQYF

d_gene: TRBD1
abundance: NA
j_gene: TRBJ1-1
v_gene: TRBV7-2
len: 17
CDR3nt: TGTGCCAGCAGCAGGGCCACACAGGGGTTTGGCAAGAGTGAAGCTTTCTTT
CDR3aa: CASSRATQGFGKSEAFF

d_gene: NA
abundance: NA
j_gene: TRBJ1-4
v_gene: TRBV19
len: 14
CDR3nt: TGTGCCAGTACAACCACAGGTTCTAATGAAAAACTGTTTTTT
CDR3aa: CASTTTGSNEKLFF

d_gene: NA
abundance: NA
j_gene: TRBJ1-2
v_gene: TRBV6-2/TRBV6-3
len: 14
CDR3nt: TGTGCCAGCAGTCAACTATTATCTAACTATGGCTACACCTTC
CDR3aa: CASSQLLSNYGYTF

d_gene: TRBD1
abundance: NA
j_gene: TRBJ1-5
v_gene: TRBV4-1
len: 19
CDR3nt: TGCGCCAGCAGCCAAGATTGGGTCGCAGGGGGCGCGACTAGACAGCCCCAGCATTTT
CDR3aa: CASSQDWVAGGATRQPQHF

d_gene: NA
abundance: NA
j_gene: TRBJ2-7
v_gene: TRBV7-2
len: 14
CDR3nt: TGTGCCAGCAGCTCAACTACAGGGGCGGGGGAGCAGTACTTC
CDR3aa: CASSSTTGAGEQYF

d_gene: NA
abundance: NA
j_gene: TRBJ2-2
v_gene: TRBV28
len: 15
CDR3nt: TGTGCCAGCAGCTCGGGTGCATATGACACCGGGGAGCTGTTTTTT
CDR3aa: CASSSGAYDTGELFF

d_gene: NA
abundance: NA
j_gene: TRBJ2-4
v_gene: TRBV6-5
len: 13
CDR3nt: TGTGCCAGCAGCCCCCTAGCCAAAAACATTCAGTACTTC
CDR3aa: CASSPLAKNIQYF

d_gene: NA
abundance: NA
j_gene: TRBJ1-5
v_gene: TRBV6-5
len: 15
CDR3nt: TGTGCCAGCAGTTACTCGGGGGCAAGCAATCAGCCCCAGCATTTT
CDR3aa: CASSYSGASNQPQHF

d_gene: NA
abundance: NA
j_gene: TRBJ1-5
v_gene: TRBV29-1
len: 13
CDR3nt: TGCAGCGTTGAGGTAAGCCTCAATCAGCCCCAGCATTTT
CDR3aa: CSVEVSLNQPQHF

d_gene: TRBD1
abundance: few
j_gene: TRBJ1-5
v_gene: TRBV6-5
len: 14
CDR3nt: TGTGCCAGCGGTCCGGGACAGGGAGCTCAGCCCCAGCATTTT
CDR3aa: CASGPGQGAQPQHF

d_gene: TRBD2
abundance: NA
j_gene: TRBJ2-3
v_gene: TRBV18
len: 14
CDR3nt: TGTGCCAGCCCAGGGCTAGCGGGAGCAGATACGCAGTATTTT
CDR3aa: CASPGLAGADTQYF

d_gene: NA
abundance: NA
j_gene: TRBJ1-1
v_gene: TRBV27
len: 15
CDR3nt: TGTGCCAGCAGTTTATTGGGGCAGGGGAACACTGAAGCTTTCTTT
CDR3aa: CASSLLGQGNTEAFF

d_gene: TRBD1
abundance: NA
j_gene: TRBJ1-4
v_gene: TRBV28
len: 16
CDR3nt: TGTGCCAGCAGGCCCCCCCCCGGGACAGGGGATGAAAAACTGTTTTTT
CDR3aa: CASRPPPGTGDEKLFF

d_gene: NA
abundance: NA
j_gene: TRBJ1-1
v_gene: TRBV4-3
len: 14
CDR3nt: TGCGCCAGCAGCCAAGGAGTAGCGAGCACTGAAGCTTTCTTT
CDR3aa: CASSQGVASTEAFF

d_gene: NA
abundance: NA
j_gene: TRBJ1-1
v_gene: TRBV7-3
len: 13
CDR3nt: TGTGCCAGCAGCTCGACAGGAAATGGCGGAGCTTTCTTT
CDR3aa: CASSSTGNGGAFF

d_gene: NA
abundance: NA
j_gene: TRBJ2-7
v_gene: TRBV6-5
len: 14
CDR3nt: TGTGCCAGCAGTTTTCGGACAGCTTCCTACGAGCAGTACTTC
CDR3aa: CASSFRTASYEQYF

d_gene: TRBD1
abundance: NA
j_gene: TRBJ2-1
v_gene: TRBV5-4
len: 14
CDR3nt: TGTGCCAGCAGCTTGGGGACAGGGGTTGATGAGCAGTTCTTC
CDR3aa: CASSLGTGVDEQFF

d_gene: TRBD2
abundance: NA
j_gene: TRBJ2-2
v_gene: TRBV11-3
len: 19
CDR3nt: TGTGCCAGCAGCCCTAAAGGGGGGACTAGTATTACGAACACCGGGGAGCTGTTTTTT
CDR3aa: CASSPKGGTSITNTGELFF

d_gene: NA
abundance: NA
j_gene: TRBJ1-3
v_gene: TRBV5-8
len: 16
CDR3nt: TGTGCCAGCAGCCCTCTCGACAGGAGCTCTGGAAACACCATATATTTT
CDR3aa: CASSPLDRSSGNTIYF

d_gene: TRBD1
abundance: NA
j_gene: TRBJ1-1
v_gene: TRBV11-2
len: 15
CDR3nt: TGTGCCAGCAGCCCCCGGACAGGGCAGAACACTGAAGCTTTCTTT
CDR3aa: CASSPRTGQNTEAFF

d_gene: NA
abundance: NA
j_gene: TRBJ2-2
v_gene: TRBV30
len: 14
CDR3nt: TGTGCCTGGAATGGGCGCCAGGACACCGGGGAGCTGTTTTTT
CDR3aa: CAWNGRQDTGELFF

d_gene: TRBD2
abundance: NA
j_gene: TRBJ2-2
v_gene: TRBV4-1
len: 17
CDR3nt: TGCGCCAGCAGCCAAGAAGGAGGGACTAGGGGCTCCGGGGAGCTGTTTTTT
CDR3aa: CASSQEGGTRGSGELFF